The rows below give T cell receptor beta chains drawn from one sample of a study of shared clonotypes between healthy human individuals. Measured with immunoSEQ multiplex PCR; TCRdb has only the in-frame clones, and not every one. The sample lists hundreds of thousands of clones, around 81% occurring once. Sequencing used PBMCs. These receptors came from a woman aged 40 to 49 in good health. Some clones in this sample may be carry-over from other donors' samples. Each CDR3 is given with its conserved first and last residue. The order of the fields is clone size, J gene, D gene, V gene, CDR3 protein, CDR3 DNA. A D gene is named only where the DNA matches it firmly. Only some rows state a clone size, as once, few, many or a class for expanded clones.

. TRBJ1-2 TRBD1 TRBV19 CASNDRGSGYTF TGTGCCAGTAACGACAGGGGGAGCGGCTACACCTTC
. TRBJ2-7 TRBD1 TRBV9 CASSLSYGGGTGGFYEQYF TGTGCCAGCAGCCTCTCGTACGGAGGGGGGACAGGGGGCTTCTACGAGCAGTACTTC
once TRBJ2-5 . TRBV9 CASSVGLGLGGETQYF TGTGCCAGCAGCGTAGGTCTTGGGCTAGGTGGGGAGACCCAGTACTTC
. TRBJ2-1 TRBD2 TRBV6-6 CASRFSGTYNEQFF TGTGCCAGCAGATTTAGCGGGACCTACAATGAGCAGTTCTTC
few TRBJ2-5 TRBD1 TRBV9 CASSRGQGSETQYF TGTGCCAGCAGCCGAGGACAGGGGTCGGAGACCCAGTACTTC
many TRBJ1-3 . TRBV2 CASRPQGPGNTIYF TGTGCCAGCAGGCCACAGGGTCCTGGAAACACCATATATTTT
. TRBJ2-1 . TRBV7-2 CASSLDQGTYNEQFF TGTGCCAGCAGCTTAGACCAGGGGACCTACAATGAGCAGTTCTTC
. TRBJ1-4 . TRBV5-8 CASSLGGALNEKLFF TGTGCCAGCAGCTTGGGCGGAGCCCTTAATGAAAAACTGTTTTTT
many TRBJ1-4 . TRBV2 CASSIDPVATNEKLFF TGTGCCAGCAGTATCGACCCGGTTGCAACTAATGAAAAACTGTTTTTT
. TRBJ2-7 TRBD2 TRBV9 CASSVEGSGGSEQYF TGTGCCAGCAGCGTAGAAGGAAGCGGCGGGAGTGAGCAGTACTTC
. TRBJ1-3 TRBD1 TRBV28 CASSGNRGVGGNTIYF TGTGCCAGCAGTGGCAACAGGGGAGTGGGTGGAAACACCATATATTTT
few TRBJ2-6 . TRBV7-9 CASSSQGWSGTNVLTF TGTGCCAGCAGCTCGCAGGGTTGGTCTGGGACCAACGTCCTGACTTTC
. TRBJ2-5 TRBD1 TRBV2 CASGGQGRETQYF TGTGCCAGCGGGGGACAGGGTAGAGAGACCCAGTACTTC
. TRBJ1-5 . TRBV30 CAWSAGSGQPQHF TGTGCCTGGAGTGCCGGGTCTGGTCAGCCCCAGCATTTT
. TRBJ2-2 TRBD1 TRBV7-8 CASSHTSQGADTGELFF TGTGCCAGCAGCCACACCTCACAGGGGGCAGACACCGGGGAGCTGTTTTTT
. TRBJ1-2 TRBD1 TRBV28 CASSSGDDRGPVVYGYTF TGTGCCAGCAGCTCGGGTGATGACAGGGGGCCCGTGGTCTATGGCTACACCTTC
. TRBJ2-7 TRBD2 TRBV29-1 CSVAGGELSSYEQYF TGCAGCGTTGCGGGAGGGGAGCTGAGCTCCTACGAGCAGTACTTC
. TRBJ2-3 . TRBV29-1 CSQRGSASTDTQYF TGCAGTCAGAGGGGGTCTGCTAGCACAGATACGCAGTATTTT
. TRBJ1-5 . TRBV6-1 CASSEPGARGNQPQHF TGTGCCAGCAGTGAACCCGGGGCGCGGGGCAATCAGCCCCAGCATTTT
. TRBJ2-5 . TRBV4-1 CASSQDPGWGETQYF TGCGCCAGCAGCCAAGATCCGGGGTGGGGAGAGACCCAGTACTTC
. TRBJ1-4 TRBD1 TRBV18 CASSEDRGHEKLFF TGTGCCAGCTCCGAGGACAGGGGCCATGAAAAACTGTTTTTT
many TRBJ1-3 . TRBV11-2 CASSLWGESPFGNTIYF TGTGCCAGCAGCTTATGGGGGGAGAGTCCTTTTGGAAACACCATATATTTT
. TRBJ2-2 . TRBV30 CAWSAGYTGELFF TGTGCCTGGAGTGCCGGATACACCGGGGAGCTGTTTTTT
. TRBJ2-1 . TRBV5-6 CASSKTSLLLGNEQFF TGTGCCAGCAGCAAGACTAGTCTCCTCCTTGGGAATGAGCAGTTCTTC
few TRBJ1-2 . TRBV28 CASSFGRGGYGYTF TGTGCCAGCAGTTTCGGCAGGGGAGGCTATGGCTACACCTTC
. TRBJ2-3 . TRBV7-3 CASSFGGRADPQYF TGTGCCAGCAGCTTTGGAGGAAGAGCCGACCCGCAGTATTTT
. TRBJ2-7 TRBD2 TRBV5-3 CARSPFASGRAPYEQYF TGTGCCAGAAGCCCTTTCGCTAGCGGGAGGGCCCCCTACGAGCAGTACTTC
. TRBJ1-2 TRBD1 TRBV19 CASSRTGGYGYTF TGTGCCAGTAGTCGGACAGGGGGATATGGCTACACCTTC
. TRBJ1-3 . TRBV4-2 CASSQDRRGQSSGNTIYF TGTGCCAGCAGCCAAGATAGGAGGGGCCAGAGCTCTGGAAACACCATATATTTT
once TRBJ2-5 . TRBV7-3 CASSTNREETQYF TGTGCCAGCAGCACAAACCGGGAAGAGACCCAGTACTTC
. TRBJ1-1 . TRBV20-1 CSAYGQLQAFF TGCAGTGCCTATGGACAGCTTCAAGCTTTCTTT